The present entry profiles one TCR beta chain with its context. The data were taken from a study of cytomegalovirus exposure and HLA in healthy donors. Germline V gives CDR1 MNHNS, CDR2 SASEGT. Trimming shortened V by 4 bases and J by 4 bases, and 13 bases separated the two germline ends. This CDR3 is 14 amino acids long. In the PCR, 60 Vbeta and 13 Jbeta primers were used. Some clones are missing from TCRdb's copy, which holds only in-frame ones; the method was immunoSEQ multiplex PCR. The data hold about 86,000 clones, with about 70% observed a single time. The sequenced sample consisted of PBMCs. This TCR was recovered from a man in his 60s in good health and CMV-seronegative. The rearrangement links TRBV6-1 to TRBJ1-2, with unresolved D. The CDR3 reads CASSGPLGSYGYTF. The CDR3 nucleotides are TGTGCCAGCAGTGGACCTTTAGGGAGCTATGGCTACACCTTC.